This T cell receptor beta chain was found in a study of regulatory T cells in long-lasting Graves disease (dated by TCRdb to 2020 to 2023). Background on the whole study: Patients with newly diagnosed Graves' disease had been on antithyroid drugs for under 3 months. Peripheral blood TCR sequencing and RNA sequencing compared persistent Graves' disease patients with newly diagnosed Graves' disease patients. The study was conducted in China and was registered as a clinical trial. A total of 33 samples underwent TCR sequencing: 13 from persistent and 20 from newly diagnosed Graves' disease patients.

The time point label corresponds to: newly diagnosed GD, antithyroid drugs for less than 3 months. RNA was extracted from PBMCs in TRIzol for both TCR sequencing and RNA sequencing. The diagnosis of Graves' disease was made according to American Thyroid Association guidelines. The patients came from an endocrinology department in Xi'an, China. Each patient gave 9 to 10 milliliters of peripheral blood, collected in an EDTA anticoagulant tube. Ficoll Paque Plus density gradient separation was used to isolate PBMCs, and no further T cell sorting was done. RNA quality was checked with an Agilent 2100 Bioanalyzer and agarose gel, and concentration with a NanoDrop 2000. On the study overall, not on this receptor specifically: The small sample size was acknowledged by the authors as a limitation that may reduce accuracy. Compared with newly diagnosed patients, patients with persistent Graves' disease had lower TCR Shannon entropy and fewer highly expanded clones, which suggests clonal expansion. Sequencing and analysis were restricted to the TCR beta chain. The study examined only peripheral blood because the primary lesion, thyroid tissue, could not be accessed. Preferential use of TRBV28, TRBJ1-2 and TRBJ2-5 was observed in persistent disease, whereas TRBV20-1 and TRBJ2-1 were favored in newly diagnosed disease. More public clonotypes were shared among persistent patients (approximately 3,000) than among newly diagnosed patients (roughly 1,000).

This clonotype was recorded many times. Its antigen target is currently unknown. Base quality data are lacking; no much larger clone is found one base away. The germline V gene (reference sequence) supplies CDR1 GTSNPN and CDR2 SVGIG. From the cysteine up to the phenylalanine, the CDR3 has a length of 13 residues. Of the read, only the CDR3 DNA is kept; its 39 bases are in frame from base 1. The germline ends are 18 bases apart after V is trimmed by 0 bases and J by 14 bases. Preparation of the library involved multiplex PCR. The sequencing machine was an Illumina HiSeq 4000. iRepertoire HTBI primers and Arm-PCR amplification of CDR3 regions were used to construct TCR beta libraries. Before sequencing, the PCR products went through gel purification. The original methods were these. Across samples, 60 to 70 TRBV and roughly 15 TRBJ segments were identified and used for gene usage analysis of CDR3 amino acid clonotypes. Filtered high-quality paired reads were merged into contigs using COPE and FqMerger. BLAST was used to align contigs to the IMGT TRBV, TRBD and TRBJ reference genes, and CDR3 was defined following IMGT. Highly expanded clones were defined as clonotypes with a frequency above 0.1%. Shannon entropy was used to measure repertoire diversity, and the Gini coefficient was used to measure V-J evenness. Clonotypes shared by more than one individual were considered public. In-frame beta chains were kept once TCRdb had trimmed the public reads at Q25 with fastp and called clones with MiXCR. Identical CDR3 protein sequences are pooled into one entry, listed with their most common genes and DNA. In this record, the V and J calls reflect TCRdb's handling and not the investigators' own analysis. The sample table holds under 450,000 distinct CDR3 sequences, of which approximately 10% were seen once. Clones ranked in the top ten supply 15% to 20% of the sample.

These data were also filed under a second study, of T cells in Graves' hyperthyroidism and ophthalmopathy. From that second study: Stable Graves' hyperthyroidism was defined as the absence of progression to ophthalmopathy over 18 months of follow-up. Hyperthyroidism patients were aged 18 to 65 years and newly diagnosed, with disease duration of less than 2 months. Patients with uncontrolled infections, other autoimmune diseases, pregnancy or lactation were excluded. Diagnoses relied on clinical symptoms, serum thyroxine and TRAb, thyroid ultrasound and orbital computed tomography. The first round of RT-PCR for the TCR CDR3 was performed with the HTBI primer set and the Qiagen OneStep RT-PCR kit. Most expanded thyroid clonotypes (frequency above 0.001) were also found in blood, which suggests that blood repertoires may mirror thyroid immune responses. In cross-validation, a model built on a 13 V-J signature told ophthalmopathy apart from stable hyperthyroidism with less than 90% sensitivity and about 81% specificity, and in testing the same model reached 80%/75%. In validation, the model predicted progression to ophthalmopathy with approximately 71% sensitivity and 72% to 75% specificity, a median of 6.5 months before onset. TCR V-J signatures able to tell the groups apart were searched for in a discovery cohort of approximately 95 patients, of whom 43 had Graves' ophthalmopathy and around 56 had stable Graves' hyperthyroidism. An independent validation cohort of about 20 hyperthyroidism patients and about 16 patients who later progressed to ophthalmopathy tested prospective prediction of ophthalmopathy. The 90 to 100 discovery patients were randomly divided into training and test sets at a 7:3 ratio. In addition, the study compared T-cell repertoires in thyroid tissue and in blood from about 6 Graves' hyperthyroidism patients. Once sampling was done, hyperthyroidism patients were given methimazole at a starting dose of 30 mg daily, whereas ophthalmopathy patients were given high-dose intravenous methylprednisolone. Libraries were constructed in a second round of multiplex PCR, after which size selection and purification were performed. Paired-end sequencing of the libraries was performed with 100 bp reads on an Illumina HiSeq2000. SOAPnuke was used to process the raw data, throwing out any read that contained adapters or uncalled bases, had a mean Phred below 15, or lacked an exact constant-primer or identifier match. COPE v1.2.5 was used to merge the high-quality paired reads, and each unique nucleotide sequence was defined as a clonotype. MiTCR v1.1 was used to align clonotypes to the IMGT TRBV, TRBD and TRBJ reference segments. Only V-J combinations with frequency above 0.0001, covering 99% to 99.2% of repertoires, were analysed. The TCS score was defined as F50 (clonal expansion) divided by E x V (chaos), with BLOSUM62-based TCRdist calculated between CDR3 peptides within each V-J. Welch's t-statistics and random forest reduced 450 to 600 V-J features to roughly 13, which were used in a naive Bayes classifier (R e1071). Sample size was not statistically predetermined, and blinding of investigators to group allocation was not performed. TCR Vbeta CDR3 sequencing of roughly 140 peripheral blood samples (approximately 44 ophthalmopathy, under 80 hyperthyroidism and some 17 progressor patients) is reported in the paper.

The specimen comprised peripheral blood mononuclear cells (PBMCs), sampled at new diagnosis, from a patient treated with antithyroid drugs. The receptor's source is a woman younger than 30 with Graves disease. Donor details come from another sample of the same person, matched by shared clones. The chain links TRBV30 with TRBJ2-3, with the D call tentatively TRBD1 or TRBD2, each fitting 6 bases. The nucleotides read TGTGCCTGGAGTGTAACATCTAGGGGGGCGCCGTATTTT. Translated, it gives CAWSVTSRGAPYF.